This TCR beta chain was observed in a study of blood T cell repertoires in COVID-19. The overall study: Sources were T cells, B-cell-depleted T cells, or PBMCs; the material itself was cDNA or gDNA.

Original processing methods: It was from reference gene primer amplification that nucleated cell counts were estimated. Libraries were prepared by immunoSEQ multiplex PCR; TCRdb keeps only in-frame clonotypes and omits some of them. For V, J and clone size, that table is used; D and trimming come from the DNA. Of 350,000 to 550,000 clones in the sample, over 75% were seen once. The CDR3 is 14 residues long. The trim removed 3 bases at V and 7 bases at J, leaving 3 bases unmatched. Looked up from germline, CDR1 is MDHEN and CDR2 is SYDVKM. The cohort comprised adults aged roughly 18 to 95 years residing in about two dozen US areas. Clinical history as reported by participants underpinned cohort assignment.

The sample consisted of PBMCs or T cells enriched from blood (not recorded which). The receptor was derived from a man aged 25-40 years who had recovered from COVID-19. The chain combines TRBV28 with TRBJ1-6, with TRBD1 matching over 7 bases. CDR3 nucleotide sequence: TGTGCCAGCAGTTTGACAGGGCAAAATTCACCCCTCCACTTT. This gives the protein CASSLTGQNSPLHF.